The next 26 T cell receptor beta chains were all read from a single sample in a study of cytomegalovirus exposure and HLA in healthy donors (dated by TCRdb to the late 2010s). To prepare the library, the immunoSEQ multiplex PCR assay was applied. For the multiplex PCR, a mixture combining 60 forward primers for TCR Vbeta segments and 13 reverse primers for TCR Jbeta segments was used. Sourced from immuneACCESS, this table was stored by TCRdb with only in-frame sequences that have V and J called. A share of the clones is absent; for the studies checked, an unresolved V gene accounts for under half, and the remainder has no known explanation. The sample contains 95,000 to 150,000 clones, 70% to 75% of them found a single time. Around 4% of the sample goes to the ten largest clones. The sequencing sample was made of PBMCs. The receptor set was obtained from a woman between 35 and 50 years old in good health and CMV-seronegative.

This sequence joins TRBV27 and TRBJ2-7, with unresolved D. The CDR3 runs 13 residues. Germline values: CDR1 MNHEY, CDR2 SMNVEV (reference sequence). Trimming took 10 bases from V and 6 from J, leaving 19 bases between them. This CDR3 is CATPFLGPSEQYF. Written as DNA, the CDR3 is TGTGCCACCCCCTTTCTAGGTCCGAGCGAGCAGTACTTC.

V and J are TRBV7-6 and TRBJ2-7; 7 bases align to TRBD1. With 0 bases clipped from V and 7 bases from J, the junction kept 9 bases outside the gene matches. Germline CDR1 and CDR2: SGHVS and FNYEAQ. This CDR3 region has 15 residues. The CDR3 coding sequence is TGTGCCAGCAGCTTAGCTCTGACAGGGCTTGATGAGCAGTACTTC. Translating it yields CASSLALTGLDEQYF.

The chain has TRBV19 and TRBJ1-2; D gene ambiguous. The germline CDR1 and CDR2 sequences are LNHDA and SQIVND (reference sequence). Trimming stripped 6 bases from V and 8 bases from J, with 31 bases between. The CDR3 extends over 18 amino acids. CDR3 bases: TGTGCCAGTAGCCCTTTTCCCCGACGCAGCCGTGAATCGGGAGGCTACACCTTC. Translating gives CASSPFPRRSRESGGYTF.

With regard to this clone: The same CDR3 arises from other DNA sequences in this sample as well. This chain connects TRBV30 to TRBJ1-5; weak D call: TRBD1 (5 bases). Germline V lookup: CDR1 GTSNPN, CDR2 SVGIG (reference sequence). The V end was cut by 1 base, the J end by 5 bases, with 9 bases between. The CDR3 totals 13 residues. CDR3 sequence: CAWSARGDQPQHF. The CDR3 DNA reads as TGTGCCTGGAGTGCACGGGGGGATCAGCCCCAGCATTTT.

With respect to this clone: The junction departs from the called germline gene at one end, perhaps through a read error. The genes are TRBV7-9 and TRBJ2-7; no clear D gene. The CDR3 totals 15 residues. CDR1 is SEHNR, CDR2 FQNEAQ, per germline (reference sequence). CDR3 DNA sequence: TGTTCCAGCAGCTTAGAAGTGGCGGCAGCCTACGAGCAGTACTTC. Its translation is CSSSLEVAAAYEQYF.

The chain has TRBV28 and TRBJ2-2, with D possibly being TRBD1 (5 bases). V lost 5 bases and J lost 8, with 15 bases in between. This CDR3 has 14 residues. Looked up from germline, CDR1 is MDHEN and CDR2 is SYDVKM. This chain's CDR3 is CASSAAPKGGELFF. CDR3 bases: TGTGCCAGCAGTGCCGCCCCTAAGGGGGGGGAGCTGTTTTTT.

The gene calls are TRBV7-2 and TRBJ2-7; a possible D gene is TRBD2 (5 bases). The length of the CDR3 is 16 residues. Germline V gives CDR1 SGHTA, CDR2 FQGNSA. V was trimmed by 5 bases and J by 4 bases, leaving 21 bases between them. The CDR3, as DNA: TGTGCCAGCAGCCTACCCGGCGGAGGTCGGCCATACGAGCAGTACTTC. It codes for CASSLPGGGRPYEQYF.

This chain joins TRBV5-6 and TRBJ2-3; 9 bases are shared with TRBD1. Per germline, CDR1 SGHDT and CDR2 YYEEEE. The CDR3 covers 15 residues. V trimming: 4 bases; J trimming: 2 bases; junction bases outside the gene matches: 5. The CDR3 sequence is CASSPGQGNTDTQYF. The CDR3 bases are TGTGCCAGCAGCCCGGGACAGGGCAACACAGATACGCAGTATTTT.

The V gene is TRBV7-3, the J gene TRBJ2-5; tentatively, D is TRBD2 (6 bases). With 3 bases removed from V and 4 bases from J, the gap between germline ends came to 15 bases. Germline CDR1 reads SGHTA; CDR2 reads FQGTGA. The CDR3 runs to 15 residues. CDR3 residues: CASSFTGDPGETQYF. CDR3 bases: TGTGCCAGCAGCTTCACGGGGGATCCAGGAGAGACCCAGTACTTC.

This sequence joins TRBV9 and TRBJ2-3, with TRBD2 as a possible D gene (6 bases). Germline CDR1 SGDLS, CDR2 YYNGEE. V shed 1 base and J shed 4 bases, with 13 bases lying between them. The length of the CDR3 is 15 residues. The CDR3 loop is CASSVISTGADTQYF. The CDR3, as DNA: TGTGCCAGCAGCGTAATATCGACGGGGGCAGATACGCAGTATTTT.

The chain joins TRBV19 to TRBJ2-7, with 7 nucleotides matching TRBD1. This CDR3 spans 14 amino acids. V lost 1 base to trimming and J lost 4 bases; unmatched junction nucleotides: 4. The V gene's germline CDR1 is LNHDA and CDR2 SQIVND (reference sequence). CDR3 region: CASSIAGRGYEQYF. The DNA of the CDR3 is TGTGCCAGTAGTATAGCAGGCAGGGGGTACGAGCAGTACTTC. Variable domain in full (rest from reference TRBV19 and TRBJ2-7): DGGITQSPKYLFRKEGQNVTLSCEQNLNHDAMYWYRQDPGQGLRLIYYSQIVNDFQKGDIAEGYSVSREKKESFPLTVTSAQKNPTAFYLCASSIAGRGYEQYFGPGTRLTVT.

This clone has only a few counts. The CDR3 sequence is CASRDTRLNTEAFF. Written as DNA, the CDR3 is TGTGCCAGTAGAGATACACGTCTGAACACTGAAGCTTTCTTT. The chain recombines TRBV19 with TRBJ1-1, with D unresolved. The CDR3 loop spans 14 amino acids. Per the germline V gene, CDR1 is LNHDA and CDR2 is SQIVND (reference sequence). The V end lost 6 bases, the J end lost 0 bases, and 11 bases lay between the germline ends.

This chain links TRBV5-6 with TRBJ2-7, with D possibly matching TRBD1 (5 bases). The CDR3 consists of 13 residues. Germline V gene lookup returns CDR1 SGHDT and CDR2 YYEEEE. V was trimmed by 1 base and J by 2 bases, leaving 7 bases between them. In DNA, the CDR3 is TGTGCCAGCAGCTTGCAGGGAACCTACGAGCAGTACTTC. Translated: CASSLQGTYEQYF.

This chain connects TRBV4-1 to TRBJ2-3, with 10 bases matching TRBD2. The V segment lost 4 bases and the J segment 1 base; nucleotides outside the gene matches: 5. The CDR3 spans 16 residues. The germline CDR1 and CDR2 sequences are MGHRA and YSYEKL. CDR3 nucleotide sequence: TGCGCCAGCAGCCTTAGCGGGGGGCTGGGCACAGATACGCAGTATTTT. Translating it yields CASSLSGGLGTDTQYF.

For this clone: One end of the junction is discordant with germline, which a read error may explain. The chain employs TRBV5-6 and TRBJ2-7; tentatively, D is TRBD2 (7 bases). This CDR3 is 14 amino acids long. Germline-derived CDR1 and CDR2 are SGHDT and YYEEEE. This CDR3 is CASSLWGGGGRPNF. CDR3 DNA sequence: TGTGCCAGCAGCTTGTGGGGTGGGGGCGGGAGACCTAACTTC.

The gene calls are TRBV30 and TRBJ2-5; a weak D match, TRBD2 (7 bases). This CDR3 has 15 amino acids. The germline V gene encodes CDR1 GTSNPN and CDR2 SVGIG (reference sequence). V lost 2 bases to trimming and J lost 4 bases, with 17 bases between them. The CDR3 loop reads CAWSMGGGTRETQYF. The CDR3 nucleotides read TGTGCCTGGAGTATGGGAGGGGGAACGCGAGAGACCCAGTACTTC.

The V and J genes are TRBV5-1 and TRBJ2-7, with 10 bases fitting TRBD2. CDR1 and CDR2 from the germline V gene are SGHRS and YFSETQ. This CDR3 region has 15 residues. Trimming cost V 4 bases and J 4 bases; bases outside gene matches: 8. The CDR3 DNA reads as TGCGCCAGCAGCAGAGGCCTAGCGGGAGAGTACGAGCAGTACTTC. Encoded protein: CASSRGLAGEYEQYF.

This clone occurred a few times. The chain recombines TRBV27 with TRBJ1-1, with D hard to call. The CDR3 runs 14 residues. The germline CDR1 and CDR2 sequences are MNHEY and SMNVEV (reference sequence). V lost 3 bases and J lost 0, with 8 bases in between. The CDR3 reads CASSFSSLNTEAFF. CDR3 in DNA: TGTGCCAGCAGTTTTAGTAGCTTGAACACTGAAGCTTTCTTT.

This clone turned up a few times. The chain combines TRBV5-4 with TRBJ2-3; D uncertain. The CDR3 covers 13 residues. Germline CDR1 SGHNT, CDR2 YYREEE (reference sequence). Trimming pared 7 bases from V and 0 bases from J, leaving 9 bases between. The CDR3 sequence is CASRWASTDTQYF. In DNA, the CDR3 is TGTGCCAGCCGCTGGGCGAGCACAGATACGCAGTATTTT.

CDR3 in DNA: TGTGCCAGCTCACCCGGACAGCCAAGCTCCTACGAGCAGTACTTC. Encoded protein: CASSPGQPSSYEQYF. The V gene is TRBV18, the J gene TRBJ2-7; tentative D call: TRBD1 (6 bases). Germline-derived CDR1 and CDR2 are KGHSH and LQKENI. Trimming took 3 bases from V and 0 from J, leaving 12 bases between them. CDR3 length: 15 amino acids.

With regard to this clone: This CDR3 is also generated by other DNA sequences in the sample. The chain links TRBV7-9 to TRBJ2-7; D gene uncertain. The V end was cut by 1 base, the J end by 6 bases, with 10 bases between. In germline, CDR1 is SEHNR, CDR2 FQNEAQ (reference sequence). CDR3 length equals 13 residues. The CDR3 DNA is TGTGCCAGCAGCTTAGGATCCGGGTCCGAGCAGTACTTC. Translating gives CASSLGSGSEQYF.

This clone was counted between two and nine times. V usage is TRBV4-3 and J usage is TRBJ2-1; the match to TRBD2 covers 12 bases. Trimming cost V 0 bases and J 3 bases; bases outside gene matches: 0. The germline CDR1 and CDR2 sequences are LGHNA and YSLEER. The CDR3 consists of 16 residues. DNA of the CDR3: TGCGCCAGCAGCCAAGAACTAGCGGGGGGCTACAATGAGCAGTTCTTC. Translating gives CASSQELAGGYNEQFF.

This clone was recorded once. This chain joins TRBV2 and TRBJ1-1; 7 bases are shared with TRBD1. The CDR3 is 12 residues long. V lost 7 bases to trimming and J lost 7 bases; unmatched junction nucleotides: 6. Germline V gene sequence: CDR1 SNHLY, CDR2 FYNNEI. CDR3 sequence (DNA): TGTGCCAGCATTCCACGACAGGGTGAAGCTTTCTTT. Translation: CASIPRQGEAFF.

This chain links TRBV18 with TRBJ1-2; the D gene is possibly TRBD1 (6 bases). V shed 3 bases and J shed 4 bases, with 9 bases lying between them. CDR1 is KGHSH, CDR2 LQKENI, per germline. The CDR3 loop spans 13 amino acids. CDR3 residues: CASSPGQSYGYTF. CDR3 DNA sequence: TGTGCCAGCTCACCCGGACAGTCCTATGGCTACACCTTC.

V usage is TRBV28 and J usage is TRBJ1-5, with D possibly being TRBD1 (5 bases). V dropped 5 bases and J dropped 4 bases, with 21 bases sitting between them. This CDR3 contains 17 residues. Per germline, CDR1 MDHEN and CDR2 SYDVKM. CDR3 DNA sequence: TGTGCCAGCAGTCCCCGTCGACAGCGCCCTCAGAATCAGCCCCAGCATTTT. It yields the protein CASSPRRQRPQNQPQHF.

This clone was observed a single time. The chain is built from TRBV7-6 and TRBJ2-5; 8 bases align to TRBD2. Germline V CDR1 and CDR2: SGHVS, FNYEAQ. The CDR3 consists of 14 residues. Trimming cost V 6 bases and J 3 bases; bases outside gene matches: 6. The CDR3 loop is CASSNPGLEETQYF. The CDR3 bases are TGTGCCAGCAGTAACCCGGGACTAGAAGAGACCCAGTACTTC. The complete variable domain, with remaining parts taken from reference TRBV7-6 and TRBJ2-5, reads GAGVSQSPRYKVTKRGQDVALRCDPISGHVSLYWYRQALGQGPEFLTYFNYEAQQDKSGLPNDRFSAERPEGSISTLTIQRTEQRDSAMYRCASSNPGLEETQYFGPGTRLLVL.